A single sample gave rise to the 13 T cell receptor beta chains below, sequenced in a study of monozygotic twins with inflammatory bowel disease. TCRdb re-called the 5' RACE reads and shows each CDR3 protein once, DNA omitted. The specimen's table records 150,000 to 200,000 distinct CDR3 sequences. The sample comprised blood. The receptors shown here come from a human donor with ulcerative colitis or Crohn's disease, or a healthy co-twin of an affected twin (not recorded which).

The V and J genes are TRBV5-6 and TRBJ2-7; the TCRdb call, TRBD2, lacks DNA for checking. This CDR3 has 13 residues. Germline CDR1 and CDR2: SGHDT and YYEEEE. The CDR3 loop is CASSLTSRGEQYF. Full variable domain (missing parts from reference TRBV5-6 and TRBJ2-7): DAGVTQSPTHLIKTRGQQVTLRCSPKSGHDTVSWYQQALGQGPQFIFQYYEEEERQRGNFPDRFSGHQFPNYSSELNVNALLLGDSALYLCASSLTSRGEQYFGPGTRLTVT.

The chain uses TRBV6-5 and TRBJ1-5; TCRdb's assignment of TRBD1 cannot be checked, as there is no DNA. Germline lookup yields CDR1 MNHEY and CDR2 SVGAGI. This CDR3 has 14 residues. CDR3 sequence: CASSWGRYNQPQHF.

CDR3: CASSLRTASNTGELFF. J is TRBJ2-2 and V is TRBV5-1; the TCRdb call, TRBD1, lacks DNA for checking. CDR3 length equals 16 residues. The germline gives CDR1 SGHRS, CDR2 YFSETQ.

The chain carries TRBV7-9 and TRBJ1-2; TCRdb calls TRBD1, which cannot be checked without DNA. This CDR3 is 15 amino acids long. The germline V gene encodes CDR1 SEHNR and CDR2 FQNEAQ (reference sequence). The CDR3 reads CASSLALGGLIGYTF.

CDR3 residues: CSARPQDRANQPQHF. The chain has TRBV20-1 and TRBJ1-5; the TCRdb D gene call, TRBD1, has no DNA to confirm it. CDR1 and CDR2 (germline): DFQATT, SNEGSKA (reference sequence). The length of the CDR3 is 15 residues.

The V call is TRBV5-1, the J call TRBJ2-3; TCRdb reports TRBD1, a call that lacks DNA to check it against. CDR1 is SGHRS and CDR2 is YFSETQ in the germline V gene. CDR3 length: 15 residues. CDR3 sequence: CASSLLTGEEDTQYF.

The V gene is TRBV10-3, the J gene TRBJ2-3; TCRdb picks TRBD2, but there is no DNA to check that call. Germline V gene lookup returns CDR1 ENHRY and CDR2 SYGVKD. This CDR3 is built from 16 residues. The CDR3 loop is CAISPGLAGTTDTQYF.

This chain links TRBV5-6 with TRBJ2-3; the D call from TCRdb, TRBD2, cannot be confirmed without DNA. Germline loops: CDR1 SGHDT, CDR2 YYEEEE. There are 14 residues in the CDR3. The CDR3 loop reads CASSRRTSGLQQYF.

The CDR3: CSAPTSGANTGELFF. This chain joins TRBV20-1 and TRBJ2-2; the TRBD2 assignment by TCRdb is unverifiable without DNA. Germline V lookup: CDR1 DFQATT, CDR2 SNEGSKA (reference sequence). CDR3 length equals 15 residues.

The chain links TRBV6-1 to TRBJ2-2. The CDR3 spans 16 residues. Germline lookup yields CDR1 MNHNS and CDR2 SASEGT. CDR3 sequence reads: CASSRLGIANTGELFF.

The genes are TRBV12-3 or TRBV12-4 and TRBJ1-5. The CDR3 consists of 16 residues. CDR3 loop: CASSSSGTGPNQPQHF.

This chain connects TRBV7-2 to TRBJ1-5. CDR1 is SGHTA and CDR2 is FQGNSA in the germline V gene. The CDR3 length is 15 residues. CDR3 loop: CASSSRRVTNQPQHF.

This chain connects TRBV7-8 to TRBJ2-2; TCRdb selects TRBD2, and the lack of DNA leaves this call unchecked. The CDR3 has 14 amino acids. CDR1 and CDR2 from the germline V gene are SGHVS and FQNEAQ. The CDR3 reads CASSFRRVTGELFF.